The 24 T cell receptor beta chains in this list originate from one sample, sequenced in a study of T-cell memory formation after mild COVID-19. TCRdb passed the 5' RACE reads through MiXCR, listing each CDR3 protein once. Found here are about 350,000 distinct CDR3 sequences, roughly an eighth of them singletons; the top ten hold about a fifth. Sequencing was performed on PBMCs or a T cell subset sorted from them (not recorded which). These receptors came from a man aged 18 to 35 who had mild COVID-19 (a few samples of this study predate the infection). Cell type and time point are not known.

The chain carries TRBV12-3 or TRBV12-4 and TRBJ1-5; TRBD1 agrees at 12 bases. The CDR3 has 15 residues. V dropped 5 bases and J dropped 6; count of bases not matched to a gene: 5. The CDR3 sequence: CASSDRDRGLQPQHF. The CDR3 DNA is TGTGCCAGCAGTGACCGGGACAGGGGGCTTCAGCCCCAGCATTTT.

The CDR3 region has the DNA TGTGCCAGCACCCCCTTGAAATACCGCCGGGACGAACTGTCCCAGTACTTC. The encoded protein is CASTPLKYRRDELSQYF. This chain connects TRBV6-2 or TRBV6-3 to TRBJ2-5; TRBD1 or TRBD2 may be the D gene (5 bases each). Germline values: CDR1 MNHEY, CDR2 SVGEGT. The CDR3 is 17 residues long. V was clipped by 7 bases and J by 9 bases, with 30 bases between them.

This clonotype was seen repeatedly, ten times or more. The V gene is TRBV7-6, the J gene TRBJ1-5; D is unclear. Germline values: CDR1 SGHVS, CDR2 FNYEAQ. The V end lost 0 bases, the J end lost 5 bases, and 5 bases lay between the germline ends. The CDR3 contains 13 residues. The CDR3 DNA is TGTGCCAGCAGCTTAGCGCTGGATCAGCCCCAGCATTTT. Translating gives CASSLALDQPQHF.

The V call is TRBV7-2, the J call TRBJ2-1, with D tentatively TRBD1 (7 bases). Germline V gene sequence: CDR1 SGHTA, CDR2 FQGNSA. Trimming cost V 4 bases and J 10 bases, with 14 bases left between them. The CDR3 totals 13 residues. The CDR3 region has the DNA TGTGCCAGCAGCTACCAGGGGGGAGACGAGCAGTTCTTC. Its protein is CASSYQGGDEQFF.

In this sample, this clonotype turned up a few times. The V gene is TRBV3-1, the J gene TRBJ2-1; D could derive from TRBD1 or TRBD2 (5 bases each). V was shortened by 4 bases and J by 7 bases, with 20 bases between the two germline ends. The germline V gene has CDR1 LGHDT and CDR2 YNNKEL (reference sequence). The CDR3 is 16 amino acids. The CDR3 region is CASSPSGPSSENEQFF. CDR3 nucleotide sequence: TGTGCCAGCAGCCCTTCGGGACCATCCTCCGAGAATGAGCAGTTCTTC.

This clonotype occurred many times. CDR3 bases: TGCAGTGCTAGAGATCCCAGGGTCGAAGAAAAACTGTTTTTT. The encoded protein is CSARDPRVEEKLFF. This rearrangement joins TRBV20-1 to TRBJ1-4; tentative D call: TRBD1 (5 bases). Germline CDR1 reads DFQATT; CDR2 reads SNEGSKA (reference sequence). Trimming left V 0 bases short and J 8 bases short, with 13 bases between. This CDR3 is built from 14 residues.

This sequence joins TRBV28 and TRBJ2-3, with TRBD2 identical over 11 bases. V trimming: 6 bases; J trimming: 3 bases; junction bases outside the gene matches: 5. The CDR3 is 15 amino acids. Germline lookup yields CDR1 MDHEN and CDR2 SYDVKM. The CDR3 sequence is CASRNSGGATDTQYF. In DNA form, the CDR3 reads TGTGCCAGCAGGAATAGCGGGGGGGCGACAGATACGCAGTATTTT.

This chain links TRBV4-1 with TRBJ2-5; D is perhaps TRBD2 (6 bases). CDR1 is MGHRA, CDR2 YSYEKL, per germline. The CDR3 consists of 17 residues. Trimming stripped 0 bases from V and 4 bases from J, with 18 bases between. CDR3 bases: TGCGCCAGCAGCCAAGATCTCGGGGGAGCCTTTTTAGAGACCCAGTACTTC. It is translated as CASSQDLGGAFLETQYF.

This chain uses TRBV20-1 with TRBJ2-6; D possibly matches TRBD1 or TRBD2 (5 bases each). The CDR3 is 14 residues long. Trimming cost V 6 bases and J 4 bases, with 13 bases left between them. In germline, CDR1 is DFQATT, CDR2 SNEGSKA (reference sequence). The CDR3 DNA reads TGCAGTGCGTCCGAGGGGACCGGGGCCAACGTCCTGACTTTC. Translation gives CSASEGTGANVLTF.

This clonotype has a handful of counts. The V and J genes are TRBV27 and TRBJ1-3; maybe TRBD1 (5 bases). Germline V gene sequence: CDR1 MNHEY, CDR2 SMNVEV (reference sequence). The CDR3 is 14 residues long. V lost 0 bases, J lost 8 bases, and 11 bases lay in between. The CDR3 nucleotides read TGTGCCAGCAGTTTATCGTTTACGGGGGACACCATATATTTT. It encodes CASSLSFTGDTIYF.

This clonotype showed up just a few times. J is TRBJ1-1 and V is TRBV4-2, with D possibly TRBD1 on 6 matching bases. Germline V gene lookup returns CDR1 LGHNA and CDR2 YNFKEQ. The V end lost 0 bases, the J end lost 1 base, and 15 bases lay between the germline ends. The CDR3 covers 17 residues. CDR3 in amino acids: CASSQDKQGWGNTEAFF. In DNA form, the CDR3 reads TGTGCCAGCAGCCAAGATAAGCAGGGGTGGGGGAACACTGAAGCTTTCTTT.

For the CDR3, the DNA is TGTGCCATCAGTGGCGGCCAAGAGACCCAGTACTTC. This translates into CAISGGQETQYF. This chain joins TRBV10-3 and TRBJ2-5, with D uncertain. The V gene lost 4 bases and the J gene lost 1 base, with 4 bases spanning the gap. The V gene's germline CDR1 is ENHRY and CDR2 SYGVKD. The CDR3 has 12 amino acids.

This clonotype was detected a few times. This chain links TRBV7-9 with TRBJ2-5; a weak D match, TRBD1 (5 bases). This CDR3 has 15 amino acids. Trimming stripped 4 bases from V and 4 bases from J, with 16 bases between. CDR1 SEHNR and CDR2 FQNEAQ come from the germline V gene (reference sequence). The DNA for the CDR3 is TGTGCCAGCAGCTCGCCAAGGGGCGCAGGAGAGACCCAGTACTTC. Translating it yields CASSSPRGAGETQYF. Complete variable domain (other parts from reference TRBV7-9 and TRBJ2-5): DTGVSQNPRHKITKRGQNVTFRCDPISEHNRLYWYRQTLGQGPEFLTYFQNEAQLEKSRLLSDRFSAERPKGSFSTLEIQRTEQGDSAMYLCASSSPRGAGETQYFGPGTRLLVL.

This clonotype was detected only a few times. This chain links TRBV10-3 with TRBJ2-3; D is possibly TRBD2 (7 bases). V was trimmed by 4 bases and J by 1 base, leaving 9 bases between them. Germline CDR1 reads ENHRY; CDR2 reads SYGVKD. The CDR3 is 14 residues long. The CDR3 reads CAISGGGGTDTQYF. The CDR3, as DNA: TGTGCCATCAGTGGAGGGGGGGGCACAGATACGCAGTATTTT.

The rearrangement joins TRBV4-3 to TRBJ1-6; 7 nucleotides align to TRBD1. The CDR3 is 16 residues long. The V gene's germline CDR1 is LGHNA and CDR2 YSLEER. Trimming cost V 2 bases and J 4 bases; bases outside gene matches: 5. The CDR3 region has the DNA TGCGCCAGCAGCCAACGCAGGGGACAGTATAATTCACCCCTCCACTTT. It yields the protein CASSQRRGQYNSPLHF.

This clonotype was recorded a few times. The chain is built from TRBV29-1 and TRBJ1-1; possible D gene TRBD1, 5 bases. V was pared by 0 bases and J by 0 bases, with 14 bases between. CDR3 length: 16 residues. The germline gives CDR1 SQVTM, CDR2 ANQGSEA. This CDR3 is CSVEDLRQILNTEAFF. The CDR3 DNA follows: TGCAGCGTTGAAGATCTTAGACAGATACTGAACACTGAAGCTTTCTTT.

The V gene is TRBV20-1, the J gene TRBJ1-2; no firm D call. Per germline, CDR1 DFQATT and CDR2 SNEGSKA (reference sequence). There are 11 residues in the CDR3. The CDR3 DNA sequence: TGCAGCCCCGGACGACACCCAGGATACACCTTC. It specifies CSPGRHPGYTF.

This clonotype appeared a few times. The rearrangement links TRBV28 to TRBJ2-3, with 8 bases identical to TRBD1. Per germline, CDR1 MDHEN and CDR2 SYDVKM. V lost 5 bases to trimming and J lost 2 bases; unmatched junction nucleotides: 9. The CDR3 covers 16 residues. The CDR3 region has the DNA TGTGCCAGCAGTAAACCCGGACAGGGCATCACAGATACGCAGTATTTT. Its translation is CASSKPGQGITDTQYF.

This chain connects TRBV7-7 to TRBJ2-7, with 8 bases fitting TRBD1. Germline-derived CDR1 and CDR2 are SSHAT and FNYEAQ (reference sequence). With V trimmed by 1 base and J by 2 bases, 4 bases remained unmatched. CDR3 length equals 15 residues. This CDR3 reads CASSLGEQGAYEQYF. Written as DNA, the CDR3 is TGTGCCAGCAGCTTAGGGGAACAGGGGGCCTACGAGCAGTACTTC.

This sequence joins TRBV18 and TRBJ1-1, with 10 nucleotides matching TRBD1. The germline CDR1 and CDR2 sequences are KGHSH and LQKENI. The CDR3 has 16 residues. The trim removed 2 bases at V and 5 bases at J, leaving 8 bases unmatched. The CDR3 DNA sequence: TGTGCCAGCTCACCAGCCGGGACAGGGGAATTGACTGAAGCTTTCTTT. Its protein product is CASSPAGTGELTEAFF.

In its sample, this clonotype was seen a few times. The CDR3 here is CASSWPGPPSLWEQFF. The CDR3 nucleotides are TGTGCCAGCAGCTGGCCGGGACCCCCGTCTCTATGGGAGCAGTTCTTC. V and J are TRBV7-8 and TRBJ2-1; TRBD1 or TRBD2 may be the D gene (5 bases each). The CDR3 loop spans 16 amino acids. Germline V gene sequence: CDR1 SGHVS, CDR2 FQNEAQ. V dropped 4 bases and J dropped 10 bases, with 23 bases sitting between them.

V gene TRBV27 combines with J gene TRBJ1-6; D ambiguous. With 6 bases removed from V and 9 bases from J, the gap between germline ends came to 21 bases. Per the germline V gene, CDR1 is MNHEY and CDR2 is SMNVEV (reference sequence). The length of the CDR3 is 16 residues. The DNA for the CDR3 is TGTGCCAGCAGCCGGTCTTATGAGTCTTGGGGTTCACCCCTCCACTTT. This encodes CASSRSYESWGSPLHF.

The genes are TRBV12-3 or TRBV12-4 and TRBJ2-1, with 7 positions matching TRBD2. This CDR3 region has 16 residues. V lost 3 bases and J lost 6; bases outside the gene matches: 11. The CDR3 region has the DNA TGTGCCAGCAGTTTCCTCATCCTAGCGGCGGGCAATGAGCAGTTCTTC. It is translated as CASSFLILAAGNEQFF.

This clonotype came up many times. The chain recombines TRBV2 with TRBJ2-1; unclear D gene. The V end lost 8 bases, the J end lost 0 bases, and 11 bases lay between the germline ends. Germline-derived CDR1 and CDR2 are SNHLY and FYNNEI. The CDR3 is made up of 14 amino acids. CDR3: CASLALSSYNEQFF. The CDR3 DNA is TGTGCCAGCCTCGCCCTGAGCTCCTACAATGAGCAGTTCTTC.